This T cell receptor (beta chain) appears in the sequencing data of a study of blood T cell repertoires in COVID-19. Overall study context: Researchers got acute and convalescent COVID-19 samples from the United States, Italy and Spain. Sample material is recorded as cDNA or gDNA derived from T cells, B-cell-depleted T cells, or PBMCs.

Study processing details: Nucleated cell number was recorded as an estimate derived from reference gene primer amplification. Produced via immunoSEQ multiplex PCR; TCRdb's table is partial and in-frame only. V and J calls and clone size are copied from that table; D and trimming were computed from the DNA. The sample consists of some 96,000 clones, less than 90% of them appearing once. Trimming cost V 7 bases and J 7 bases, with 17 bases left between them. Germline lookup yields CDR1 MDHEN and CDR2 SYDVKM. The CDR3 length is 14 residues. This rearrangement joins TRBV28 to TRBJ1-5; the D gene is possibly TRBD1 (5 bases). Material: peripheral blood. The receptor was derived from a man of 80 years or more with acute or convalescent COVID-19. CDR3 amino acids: CASNLSGARQPQHF. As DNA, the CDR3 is TGTGCCAGCAATCTCAGCGGGGCGAGGCAGCCCCAGCATTTT.